This T cell receptor (beta chain) was documented in a study of T cell responses to AZD1222 COVID-19 vaccine. Sequenced by immunoSEQ multiplex PCR; TCRdb stores in-frame clones only, minus some. The table records just over 65,000 clones, less than 90% of them present only once. On this clone: What it binds is not known.

Regarding the study as a whole: Receipt of two AZD1222 doses was followed by a rise in Spike-specific TCR breadth and depth.

Trimming cost V 0 bases and J 4 bases, with 9 bases left between them. CDR1 and CDR2 (germline): GTSNPN, SVGIG (reference sequence). This CDR3 is 13 amino acids long. This receptor was obtained from an adult in good health. Source: peripheral blood, taken on day 0 of AZD1222 vaccination. V is TRBV30 and J is TRBJ1-1, with a tentative D call TRBD1 (6 bases). The CDR3 nucleotides read TGTGCCTGGAGTGTACGAGGGGGCACTGAAGCTTTCTTT. Its protein product is CAWSVRGGTEAFF.